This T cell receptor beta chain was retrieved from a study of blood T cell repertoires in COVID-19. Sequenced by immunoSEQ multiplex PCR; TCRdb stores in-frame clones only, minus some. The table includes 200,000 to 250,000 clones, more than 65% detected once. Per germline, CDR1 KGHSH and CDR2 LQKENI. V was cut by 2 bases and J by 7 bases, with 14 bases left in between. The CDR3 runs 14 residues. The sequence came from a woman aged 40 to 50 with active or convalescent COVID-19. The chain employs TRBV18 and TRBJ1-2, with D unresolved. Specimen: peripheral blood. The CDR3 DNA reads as TGTGCCAGCTCACCATCGACGGGGAGGGCTGGCTACACCTTC. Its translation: CASSPSTGRAGYTF.